Listed here are 13 T cell receptor beta chains from one sample, sequenced in a study of regulatory T cells in long-lasting Graves disease. The time point: persistent/refractory GD, antithyroid drugs over 5 years with positive TRAb. With RNA extracted from PBMCs as input, the TCR library was made. Arm-PCR with iRepertoire HTBI primers amplified the CDR3 regions for these TCR beta libraries. One entry per CDR3 protein results from TCRdb running MiXCR on the multiplex PCR reads. Of a few hundred thousand distinct CDR3 sequences listed, roughly a fifth are singletons. Specimen: peripheral blood mononuclear cells (PBMCs), collected when the disease was refractory, from a patient treated with antithyroid drugs. Every receptor here comes from a female donor with Graves disease.

The sample holds many counts of this clonotype. The DNA for the CDR3 is TGTGCCAGCAGTACGGGGATTCCTAAAACGAGTGGCTACACCTTC. Its protein product is CASSTGIPKTSGYTF. The chain combines TRBV6-1 with TRBJ1-2; D remains unclear. The germline V and J ends were trimmed by 5 bases and 7 bases, with 20 bases remaining between them. Germline CDR1 reads MNHNS; CDR2 reads SASEGT. There are 15 residues in the CDR3.

Many counts were recorded for this clonotype. The chain joins TRBV28 to TRBJ2-7; TRBD1 agrees at 7 bases. The CDR3 runs 14 residues. Germline CDR1 MDHEN, CDR2 SYDVKM. V trimming: 5 bases; J trimming: 5 bases; junction bases outside the gene matches: 9. The CDR3 coding sequence is TGTGCCAGCAGTCCGGGGACAGTGTACCACGAGCAGTACTTC. It codes for CASSPGTVYHEQYF.

V usage is TRBV5-5 and J usage is TRBJ1-5, with TRBD1 matching over 7 bases. Trimming at V came to 0 bases and at J to 2 bases, leaving 5 bases not matched to a gene. CDR3 length: 16 residues. The germline V gene has CDR1 SGHKS and CDR2 YYEKEE (reference sequence). CDR3 amino acids: CASSLVDRAGNQPQHF. CDR3 DNA sequence: TGTGCCAGCAGCTTGGTAGACAGGGCGGGCAATCAGCCCCAGCATTTT. Based on the CDR3 plus reference TRBV5-5 and TRBJ1-5, the full variable domain is DAGVTQSPTHLIKTRGQQVTLRCSPISGHKSVSWYQQVLGQGPQFIFQYYEKEERGRGNFPDRFSARQFPNYSSELNVNALLLGDSALYLCASSLVDRAGNQPQHFGDGTRLSIL.

This chain joins TRBV3-1 and TRBJ1-3, with D possibly matching TRBD1 (5 bases). Trimming shortened V by 5 bases and J by 4 bases, and 18 bases separated the two germline ends. Germline CDR1 is LGHDT and CDR2 is YNNKEL (reference sequence). CDR3 size: 16 residues. CDR3 sequence: CASSSSGRIGGNTIYF. CDR3 coding DNA: TGTGCCAGCAGCTCATCAGGGAGGATAGGAGGAAACACCATATATTTT.

This clonotype was counted a few times. The rearrangement links TRBV12-3 or TRBV12-4 to TRBJ2-3; no reliable D call. The CDR3 spans 14 residues. V dropped 6 bases and J dropped 0 bases, with 10 bases sitting between them. The CDR3 spells CASRRRTSTDTQYF. CDR3 DNA: TGTGCCAGCAGACGACGTACTAGCACAGATACGCAGTATTTT.

This clonotype has only a few counts. V and J are TRBV28 and TRBJ2-2; possibly TRBD2 for D (6 bases). Trimming took 4 bases from V and 5 from J, leaving 17 bases between them. There are 16 residues in the CDR3. Germline lookup yields CDR1 MDHEN and CDR2 SYDVKM. The CDR3 nucleotides read TGTGCCAGCAGTTCCAACCCCCGACTAGTTACCGGGGAGCTGTTTTTT. This translates into CASSSNPRLVTGELFF.

V usage is TRBV9 and J usage is TRBJ2-2, with 10 bases matching TRBD1. V lost 3 bases, J lost 3 bases, and 11 bases stayed unmatched. This CDR3 comprises 18 residues. Per germline, CDR1 SGDLS and CDR2 YYNGEE. The CDR3 DNA reads TGTGCCAGCAGCGAAAACCGGGACAGGGGTTTGGACACCGGGGAGCTGTTTTTT. Its translation: CASSENRDRGLDTGELFF.

The chain recombines TRBV9 with TRBJ2-7, with 7 nucleotides matching TRBD2. The CDR3 has 14 amino acids. Germline V gene lookup returns CDR1 SGDLS and CDR2 YYNGEE. V was pared by 4 bases and J by 2 bases, with 6 bases of the junction left unmatched. CDR3 nucleotide sequence: TGTGCCAGCAGCCCCGGGGGGACTGCCTACGAGCAGTACTTC. The encoded protein is CASSPGGTAYEQYF.

V usage is TRBV19 and J usage is TRBJ1-3; D remains unclear. Germline V gives CDR1 LNHDA, CDR2 SQIVND (reference sequence). V was cut by 2 bases and J by 2 bases, with 13 bases left in between. There are 16 residues in the CDR3. CDR3 sequence: CASSILAGLTGNTIYF. CDR3 coding DNA: TGTGCCAGTAGTATACTCGCAGGACTTACTGGAAACACCATATATTTT.

The genes are TRBV10-3 and TRBJ2-2; D possibly corresponds to TRBD2 (6 bases). CDR1 and CDR2 from the germline V gene are ENHRY and SYGVKD. Trimming cost V 6 bases and J 8 bases, with 19 bases left between them. This CDR3 has 15 residues. In DNA form, the CDR3 reads TGTGCCATCAGGGGGGAGGCTGGGGAGGCGGGGGAGCTGTTTTTT. Its protein product is CAIRGEAGEAGELFF.

The V and J genes are TRBV6-5 and TRBJ1-2; no firm D call. The ends were cut back, 0 bases at V and 8 bases at J, with 10 bases in the middle. This CDR3 is built from 13 residues. CDR1 and CDR2 from the germline V gene are MNHEY and SVGAGI. This CDR3 is CASSYSNSPGYTF. The DNA of the CDR3 is TGTGCCAGCAGTTACTCGAACTCCCCCGGCTACACCTTC.

The chain employs TRBV14 and TRBJ1-4, with 8 bases identical to TRBD1. The CDR3 extends over 15 amino acids. V shed 3 bases and J 7 bases; nucleotides not matched to a gene: 7. Per the germline V gene, CDR1 is SGHDN and CDR2 is FVKESK. The CDR3 reads CASSHVRGPGEKLFF. For the CDR3, the DNA is TGTGCCAGCAGCCATGTCAGGGGGCCCGGTGAAAAACTGTTTTTT.

This clonotype was recorded many times. The rearrangement links TRBV7-8 to TRBJ2-7, with TRBD2 matching over 7 bases. The CDR3 is 14 amino acids. CDR1 and CDR2 (germline): SGHVS, FQNEAQ. J gave up 4 bases and V 3 bases, and 6 bases lay outside the gene matches. The CDR3 bases are TGTGCCAGCAGCTTCTCTCCCGGGGGGTACGAGCAGTACTTC. Translation gives CASSFSPGGYEQYF.